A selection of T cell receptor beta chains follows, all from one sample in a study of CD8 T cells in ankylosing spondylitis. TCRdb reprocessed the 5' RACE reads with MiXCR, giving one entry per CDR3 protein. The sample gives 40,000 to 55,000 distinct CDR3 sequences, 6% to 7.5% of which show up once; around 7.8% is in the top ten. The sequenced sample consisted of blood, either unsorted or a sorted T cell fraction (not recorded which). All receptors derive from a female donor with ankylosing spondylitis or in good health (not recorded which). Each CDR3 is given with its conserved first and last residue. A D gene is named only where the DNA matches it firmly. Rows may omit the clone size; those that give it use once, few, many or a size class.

CDR3aa: CASSDPLEQGVLNTEAFF; CDR3nt: TGTGCCAGCAGTGACCCCCTTGAGCAGGGAGTACTGAACACTGAAGCTTTCTTT; abundance: few; j_gene: TRBJ1-1; d_gene: -; v_gene: TRBV6-4
CDR3aa: CASSPTGTGLANIQYF; CDR3nt: TGTGCCAGCAGCCCTACCGGAACAGGGCTGGCAAACATTCAGTACTTC; abundance: many; j_gene: TRBJ2-4; d_gene: -; v_gene: TRBV6-1
CDR3aa: CASSLLGPGDQPQHF; CDR3nt: TGTGCCAGCAGTTTACTTGGACCCGGAGATCAGCCCCAGCATTTT; abundance: many; j_gene: TRBJ1-5; d_gene: -; v_gene: TRBV27
CDR3aa: CASSGTSLGSAFF; CDR3nt: TGTGCCAGCAGCGGGACATCCCTTGGGTCCGCTTTCTTT; abundance: many; j_gene: TRBJ1-1; d_gene: -; v_gene: TRBV5-4
CDR3aa: CASSFGRSYGYTF; CDR3nt: TGCGCCAGCAGCTTTGGCAGATCCTATGGCTACACCTTC; abundance: many; j_gene: TRBJ1-2; d_gene: -; v_gene: TRBV5-1
CDR3aa: CASASSGNTIYF; CDR3nt: TGTGCCAGCGCGAGCTCTGGAAACACCATATATTTT; abundance: many; j_gene: TRBJ1-3; d_gene: -; v_gene: TRBV6-5
CDR3aa: CASSPLDGTTDTQYF; CDR3nt: TGTGCCAGCAGCCCCCTGGACGGGACCACAGATACGCAGTATTTT; abundance: few; j_gene: TRBJ2-3; d_gene: -; v_gene: TRBV7-9
CDR3aa: CASSLGGRRDTQYF; CDR3nt: TGTGCCAGCAGCTTGGGAGGTAGACGAGATACGCAGTATTTT; abundance: many; j_gene: TRBJ2-3; d_gene: -; v_gene: TRBV7-8
CDR3aa: CASSRDSPYGDTQYF; CDR3nt: TGTGCCAGCAGTCGGGACTCTCCCTATGGAGATACGCAGTATTTT; abundance: many; j_gene: TRBJ2-3; d_gene: -; v_gene: TRBV2
CDR3aa: CASSMEDEKLFF; CDR3nt: TGCGCCAGCAGCATGGAAGATGAAAAACTGTTTTTT; abundance: few; j_gene: TRBJ1-4; d_gene: -; v_gene: TRBV10-2
CDR3aa: CASSLAPGVRADTQYF; CDR3nt: TGCGCCAGCAGCTTGGCGCCCGGGGTTCGGGCAGATACGCAGTATTTT; abundance: -; j_gene: TRBJ2-3; d_gene: -; v_gene: TRBV5-1
CDR3aa: CATFLGGNYQPQHF; CDR3nt: TGTGCCACCTTCCTCGGGGGGAATTATCAGCCCCAGCATTTT; abundance: many; j_gene: TRBJ1-5; d_gene: -; v_gene: TRBV6-1
CDR3aa: CASRLLAGHGYTF; CDR3nt: TGTGCCAGCAGGTTGTTAGCAGGACATGGCTACACCTTC; abundance: few; j_gene: TRBJ1-2; d_gene: -; v_gene: TRBV7-2
CDR3aa: CAISGSGGAGFYNEQFF; CDR3nt: TGTGCCATCAGTGGTTCCGGAGGAGCGGGGTTTTACAATGAGCAGTTCTTC; abundance: many; j_gene: TRBJ2-1; d_gene: TRBD2; v_gene: TRBV10-3
CDR3aa: CASSLPGNTIYF; CDR3nt: TGTGCCAGCAGCCTTCCTGGAAACACCATATATTTT; abundance: many; j_gene: TRBJ1-3; d_gene: -; v_gene: TRBV7-2
CDR3aa: CASSRQGAGTDTQYF; CDR3nt: TGTGCCAGCAGTCGGCAGGGGGCCGGCACAGATACGCAGTATTTT; abundance: many; j_gene: TRBJ2-3; d_gene: TRBD1; v_gene: TRBV7-2
CDR3aa: CASSWGNYGYTF; CDR3nt: TGTGCCAGCAGTTGGGGGAACTATGGCTACACCTTC; abundance: -; j_gene: TRBJ1-2; d_gene: -; v_gene: TRBV12-3/TRBV12-4
CDR3aa: CSAPRFKGNSNQPQHF; CDR3nt: TGCAGTGCCCCACGATTTAAAGGGAATAGCAATCAGCCCCAGCATTTT; abundance: many; j_gene: TRBJ1-5; d_gene: -; v_gene: TRBV20-1
CDR3aa: CASSLGLAGGGNNEQFF; CDR3nt: TGCGCCAGCAGCTTGGGATTGGCAGGGGGCGGAAACAATGAGCAGTTCTTC; abundance: many; j_gene: TRBJ2-1; d_gene: TRBD1; v_gene: TRBV5-1
CDR3aa: CASSLGGGAEQFF; CDR3nt: TGTGCCAGCAGCTTAGGTGGGGGCGCGGAGCAGTTCTTC; abundance: many; j_gene: TRBJ2-1; d_gene: -; v_gene: TRBV13
CDR3aa: CASSPTGEVTEAFF; CDR3nt: TGTGCCAGCAGCCCGACAGGGGAGGTCACTGAAGCTTTCTTT; abundance: many; j_gene: TRBJ1-1; d_gene: TRBD1; v_gene: TRBV12-3/TRBV12-4
CDR3aa: CASSLGGTGGRGEQFF; CDR3nt: TGTGCCAGCAGCTTAGGAGGGACAGGGGGAAGAGGTGAGCAGTTCTTC; abundance: many; j_gene: TRBJ2-1; d_gene: TRBD1; v_gene: TRBV7-2
CDR3aa: CSARRRDRLNTEAFF; CDR3nt: TGCAGTGCTAGGCGGCGGGACAGATTGAACACTGAAGCTTTCTTT; abundance: few; j_gene: TRBJ1-1; d_gene: TRBD1; v_gene: TRBV20-1
CDR3aa: CASSLGGSWTQYF; CDR3nt: TGTGCCAGCAGCTTAGGGGGCTCGTGGACCCAGTACTTC; abundance: many; j_gene: TRBJ2-5; d_gene: -; v_gene: TRBV7-8
CDR3aa: CASSPPRGTGYTF; CDR3nt: TGTGCCAGCAGTCCCCCTAGGGGGACTGGCTACACCTTC; abundance: many; j_gene: TRBJ1-2; d_gene: -; v_gene: TRBV12-3/TRBV12-4
CDR3aa: CSARPEGTTIGYTF; CDR3nt: TGCAGTGCTAGACCTGAGGGTACAACTATCGGCTACACCTTC; abundance: many; j_gene: TRBJ1-2; d_gene: -; v_gene: TRBV20-1
CDR3aa: CSARDGRGSDTEAFF; CDR3nt: TGCAGTGCTAGAGATGGGAGGGGCAGTGACACTGAAGCTTTCTTT; abundance: many; j_gene: TRBJ1-1; d_gene: -; v_gene: TRBV20-1
CDR3aa: CASNPQGSLVNTEAFF; CDR3nt: TGTGCCAGCAACCCACAGGGGAGCCTAGTGAACACTGAAGCTTTCTTT; abundance: many; j_gene: TRBJ1-1; d_gene: TRBD1; v_gene: TRBV5-5
CDR3aa: CASSLEGGNTGELFF; CDR3nt: TGCGCCAGCAGCTTGGAGGGGGGGAACACCGGGGAGCTGTTTTTT; abundance: many; j_gene: TRBJ2-2; d_gene: -; v_gene: TRBV5-1
CDR3aa: CASSVHGTDTQYF; CDR3nt: TGTGCCAGCAGCGTACATGGAACAGATACGCAGTATTTT; abundance: many; j_gene: TRBJ2-3; d_gene: -; v_gene: TRBV9
CDR3aa: CASSQAGTGLSNTEAFF; CDR3nt: TGCGCCAGCAGCCAAGCCGGGACAGGGTTATCGAACACTGAAGCTTTCTTT; abundance: few; j_gene: TRBJ1-1; d_gene: TRBD1; v_gene: TRBV4-3
CDR3aa: CASGLALAGNSKQFF; CDR3nt: TGCGCCAGCGGCTTGGCCCTAGCGGGGAATTCTAAGCAGTTCTTC; abundance: -; j_gene: TRBJ2-1; d_gene: TRBD2; v_gene: TRBV5-1
CDR3aa: CSVRYETQYF; CDR3nt: TGCAGCGTACGATACGAGACCCAGTACTTC; abundance: many; j_gene: TRBJ2-5; d_gene: -; v_gene: TRBV29-1
CDR3aa: CASSTSGTGANVLTF; CDR3nt: TGTGCCAGCAGCACTTCAGGGACTGGGGCCAACGTCCTGACTTTC; abundance: -; j_gene: TRBJ2-6; d_gene: -; v_gene: TRBV7-9
CDR3aa: CASSPGQGSFYEQYF; CDR3nt: TGTGCCAGCTCGCCGGGACAGGGGTCTTTCTACGAGCAGTACTTC; abundance: many; j_gene: TRBJ2-7; d_gene: TRBD1; v_gene: TRBV18
CDR3aa: CASSLTGYNSPLHF; CDR3nt: TGTGCCAGCAGCTTAACAGGGTATAATTCACCCCTCCACTTT; abundance: -; j_gene: TRBJ1-6; d_gene: -; v_gene: TRBV7-2
CDR3aa: CSAPPLGATNEKLFF; CDR3nt: TGCAGTGCTCCCCCCCTCGGGGCAACTAATGAAAAACTGTTTTTT; abundance: many; j_gene: TRBJ1-4; d_gene: -; v_gene: TRBV20-1
CDR3aa: CASSLGSGGDFEQFF; CDR3nt: TGTGCCAGCAGCTTAGGTAGCGGGGGGGACTTTGAGCAGTTCTTC; abundance: -; j_gene: TRBJ2-1; d_gene: TRBD2; v_gene: TRBV7-9
CDR3aa: CASSFYRGTGEAFF; CDR3nt: TGTGCCAGCAGTTTTTATCGTGGGACAGGGGAAGCTTTCTTT; abundance: many; j_gene: TRBJ1-1; d_gene: TRBD1; v_gene: TRBV12-3/TRBV12-4
CDR3aa: CSVLPGQGPSEAFF; CDR3nt: TGCAGCGTTCTTCCGGGACAGGGGCCCAGTGAAGCTTTCTTT; abundance: large; j_gene: TRBJ1-1; d_gene: TRBD1; v_gene: TRBV29-1